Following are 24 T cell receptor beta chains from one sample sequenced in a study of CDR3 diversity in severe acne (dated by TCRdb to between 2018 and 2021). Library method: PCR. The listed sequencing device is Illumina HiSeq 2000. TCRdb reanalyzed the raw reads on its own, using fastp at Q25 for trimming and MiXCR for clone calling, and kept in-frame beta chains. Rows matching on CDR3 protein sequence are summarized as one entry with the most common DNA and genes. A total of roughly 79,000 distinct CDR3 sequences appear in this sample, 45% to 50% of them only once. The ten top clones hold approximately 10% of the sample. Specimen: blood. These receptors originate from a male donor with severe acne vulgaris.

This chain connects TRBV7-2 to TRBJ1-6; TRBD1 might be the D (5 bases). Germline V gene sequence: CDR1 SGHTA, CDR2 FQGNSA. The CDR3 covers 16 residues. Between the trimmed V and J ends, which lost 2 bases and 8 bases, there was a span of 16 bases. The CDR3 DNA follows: TGTGCCAGCAGCTTAACAACGGGGGAAGCCGATTCACCCCTCCACTTT. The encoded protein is CASSLTTGEADSPLHF. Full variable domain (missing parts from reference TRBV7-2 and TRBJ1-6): GAGVSQSPSNKVTEKGKDVELRCDPISGHTALYWYRQSLGQGLEFLIYFQGNSAPDKSGLPSDRFSAERTGGSVSTLTIQRTQQEDSAVYLCASSLTTGEADSPLHFGNGTRLTVT.

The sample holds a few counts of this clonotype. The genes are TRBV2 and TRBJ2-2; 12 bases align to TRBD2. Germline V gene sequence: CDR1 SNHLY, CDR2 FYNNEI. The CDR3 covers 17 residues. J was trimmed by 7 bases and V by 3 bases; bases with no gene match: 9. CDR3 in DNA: TGTGCCAGCAGTGATCCTAGCGGGAGGGCCCGGAGCGGGGAGCTGTTTTTT. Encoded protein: CASSDPSGRARSGELFF.

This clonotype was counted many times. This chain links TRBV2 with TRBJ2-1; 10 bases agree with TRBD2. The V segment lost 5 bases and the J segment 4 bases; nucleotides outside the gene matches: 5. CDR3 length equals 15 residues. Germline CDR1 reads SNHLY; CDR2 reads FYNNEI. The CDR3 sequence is CASSLAGGTYNEQFF. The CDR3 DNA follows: TGTGCCAGCAGTTTAGCGGGAGGCACTTACAATGAGCAGTTCTTC.

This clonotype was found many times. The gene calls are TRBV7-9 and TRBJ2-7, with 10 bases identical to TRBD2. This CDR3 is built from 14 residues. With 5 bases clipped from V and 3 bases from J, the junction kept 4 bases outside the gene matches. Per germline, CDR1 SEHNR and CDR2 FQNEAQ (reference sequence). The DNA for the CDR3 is TGTGCCAGCAGCGCGGGACTAGCGATCTACGAGCAGTACTTC. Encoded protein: CASSAGLAIYEQYF.

CDR3 nucleotides: TGTGCCATCAGTGAATCGGGGCGACCCACCTACGAGCAGTACTTC. It yields the protein CAISESGRPTYEQYF. V usage is TRBV10-3 and J usage is TRBJ2-7; tentatively, D is TRBD1 or TRBD2 (5 bases each). Trimming shortened V by 3 bases and J by 2 bases, and 14 bases separated the two germline ends. The germline V gene encodes CDR1 ENHRY and CDR2 SYGVKD. This CDR3 comprises 15 residues.

The CDR3 region has the DNA TGTGCCAGCAGCGCCCTCGGGGGGACGGGACGGTTGAATAGCAATCAGCCCCAGCATTTT. Protein sequence: CASSALGGTGRLNSNQPQHF. This chain links TRBV6-5 with TRBJ1-5; TRBD1 might be the D (5 bases). V was pared by 6 bases and J by 0 bases, with 27 bases between. This CDR3 spans 20 amino acids. Germline values: CDR1 MNHEY, CDR2 SVGAGI.

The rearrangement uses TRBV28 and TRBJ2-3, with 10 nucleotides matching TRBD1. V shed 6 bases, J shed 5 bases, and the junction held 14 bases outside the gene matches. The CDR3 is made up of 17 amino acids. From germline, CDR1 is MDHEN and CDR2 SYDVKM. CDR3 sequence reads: CASSLQLGQGRGDTQYF. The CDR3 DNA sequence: TGTGCCAGCAGCTTGCAATTGGGACAGGGGCGTGGAGATACGCAGTATTTT.

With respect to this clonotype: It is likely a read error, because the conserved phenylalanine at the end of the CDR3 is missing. This CDR3 reads CASSFSGSHEQFL. In DNA form, the CDR3 reads TGTGCCAGCAGCTTTAGCGGGAGCCATGAGCAGTTCCTC. The chain joins TRBV7-3 to TRBJ2-1; 9 bases line up with TRBD2. From germline, CDR1 is SGHTA and CDR2 FQGTGA. The ends lost 3 bases at V and 8 bases at J; junction bases unmatched: 2. There are 13 residues in the CDR3.

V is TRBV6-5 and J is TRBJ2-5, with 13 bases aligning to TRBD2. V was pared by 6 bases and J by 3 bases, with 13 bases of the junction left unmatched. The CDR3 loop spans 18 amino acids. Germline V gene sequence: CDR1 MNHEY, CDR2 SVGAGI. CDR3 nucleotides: TGTGCCAGCAGCCAGGGGACTAGCGGGATGAGGCGGAAAGAGACCCAGTACTTC. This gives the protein CASSQGTSGMRRKETQYF.

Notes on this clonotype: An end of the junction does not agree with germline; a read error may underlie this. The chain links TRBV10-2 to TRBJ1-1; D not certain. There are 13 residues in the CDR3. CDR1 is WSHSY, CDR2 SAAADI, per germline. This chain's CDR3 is CASSFGPNTEAFF. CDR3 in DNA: TGTGCCAGCAGCTTTGGACCCAACACTGAAGCTTTCTTT.

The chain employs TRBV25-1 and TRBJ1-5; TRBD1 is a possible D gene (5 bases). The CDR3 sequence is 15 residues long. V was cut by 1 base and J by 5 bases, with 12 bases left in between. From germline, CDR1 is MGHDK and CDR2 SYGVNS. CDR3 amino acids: CASSEWGREDQPQHF. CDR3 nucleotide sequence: TGTGCCAGCAGTGAATGGGGCAGGGAAGATCAGCCCCAGCATTTT.

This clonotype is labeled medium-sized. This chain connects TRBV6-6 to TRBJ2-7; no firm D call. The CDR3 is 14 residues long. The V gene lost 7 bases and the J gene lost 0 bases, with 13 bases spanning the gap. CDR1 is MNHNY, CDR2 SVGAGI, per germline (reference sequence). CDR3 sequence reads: CASTPRTDSYEQYF. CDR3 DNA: TGTGCCAGCACCCCACGGACGGACTCCTACGAGCAGTACTTC.

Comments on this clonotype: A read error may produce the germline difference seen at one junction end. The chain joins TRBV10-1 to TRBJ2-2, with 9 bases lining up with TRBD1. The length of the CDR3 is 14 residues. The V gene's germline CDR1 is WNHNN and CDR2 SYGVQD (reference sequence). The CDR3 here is CASSTQGAAGELFF. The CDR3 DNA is TGTGCCAGCAGCACACAGGGGGCAGCCGGGGAGCTGTTTTTT.

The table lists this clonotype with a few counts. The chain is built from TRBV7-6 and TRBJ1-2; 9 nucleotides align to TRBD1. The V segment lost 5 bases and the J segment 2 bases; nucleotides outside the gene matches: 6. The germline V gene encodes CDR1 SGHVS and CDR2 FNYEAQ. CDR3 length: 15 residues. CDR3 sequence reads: CASSPGQGWNYGYTF. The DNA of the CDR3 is TGTGCCAGCAGCCCTGGACAGGGGTGGAACTATGGCTACACCTTC.

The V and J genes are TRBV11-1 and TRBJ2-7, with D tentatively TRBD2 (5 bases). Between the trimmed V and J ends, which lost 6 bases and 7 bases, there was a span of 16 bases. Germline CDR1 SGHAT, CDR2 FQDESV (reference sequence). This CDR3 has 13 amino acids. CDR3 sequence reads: CASSYGSPGEQYF. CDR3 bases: TGTGCCAGCAGTTACGGATCCCCGGGGGAGCAGTACTTC.

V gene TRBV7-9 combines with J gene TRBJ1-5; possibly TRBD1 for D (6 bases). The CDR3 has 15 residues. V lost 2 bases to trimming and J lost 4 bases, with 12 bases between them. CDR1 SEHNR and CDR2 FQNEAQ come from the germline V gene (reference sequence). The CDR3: CASSLTGIGNQPQHF. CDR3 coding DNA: TGTGCCAGCAGCTTAACAGGGATCGGGAATCAGCCCCAGCATTTT.

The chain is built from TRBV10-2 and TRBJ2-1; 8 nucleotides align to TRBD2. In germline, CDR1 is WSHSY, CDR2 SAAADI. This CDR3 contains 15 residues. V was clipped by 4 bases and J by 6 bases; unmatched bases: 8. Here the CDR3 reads CASSVKGLDGNEQFF. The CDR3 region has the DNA TGCGCCAGCAGTGTAAAGGGACTAGATGGCAATGAGCAGTTCTTC.

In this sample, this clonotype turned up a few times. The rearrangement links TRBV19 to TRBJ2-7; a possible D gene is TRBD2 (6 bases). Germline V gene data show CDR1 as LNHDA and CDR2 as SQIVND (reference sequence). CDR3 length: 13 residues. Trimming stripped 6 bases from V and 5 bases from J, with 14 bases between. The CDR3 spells CASSPPGEDEQYF. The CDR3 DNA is TGTGCCAGTAGCCCCCCCGGGGAGGACGAGCAGTACTTC.

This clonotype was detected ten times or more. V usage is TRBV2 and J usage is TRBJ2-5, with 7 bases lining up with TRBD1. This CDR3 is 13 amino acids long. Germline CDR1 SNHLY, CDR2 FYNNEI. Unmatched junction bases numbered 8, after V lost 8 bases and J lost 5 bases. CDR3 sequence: CASLSTGWETQYF. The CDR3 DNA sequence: TGTGCCAGCCTATCGACAGGGTGGGAGACCCAGTACTTC. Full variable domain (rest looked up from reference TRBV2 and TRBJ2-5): EPEVTQTPSHQVTQMGQEVILRCVPISNHLYFYWYRQILGQKVEFLVSFYNNEISEKSEIFDDQFSVERPDGSNFTLKIRSTKLEDSAMYFCASLSTGWETQYFGPGTRLLVL.

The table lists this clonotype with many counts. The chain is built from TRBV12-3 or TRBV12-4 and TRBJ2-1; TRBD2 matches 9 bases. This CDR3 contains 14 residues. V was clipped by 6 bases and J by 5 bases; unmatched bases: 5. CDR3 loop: CASSYGLAHNEQFF. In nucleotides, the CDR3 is TGTGCCAGCAGCTACGGACTAGCGCACAATGAGCAGTTCTTC.

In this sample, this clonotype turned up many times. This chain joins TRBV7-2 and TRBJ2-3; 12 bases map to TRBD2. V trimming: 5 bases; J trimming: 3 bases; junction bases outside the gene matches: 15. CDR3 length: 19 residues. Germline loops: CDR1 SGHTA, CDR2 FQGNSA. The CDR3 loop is CASSPQRGLAGLKTDTQYF. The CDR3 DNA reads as TGTGCCAGCAGCCCCCAGCGCGGACTAGCGGGACTAAAAACAGATACGCAGTATTTT.

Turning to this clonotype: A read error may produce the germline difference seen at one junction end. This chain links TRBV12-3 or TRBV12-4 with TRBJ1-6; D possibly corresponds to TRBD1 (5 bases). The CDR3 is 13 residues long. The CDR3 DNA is TGTGCCAGCAGATATGGCAGGGCCTCCCCGCAGCACTTC. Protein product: CASRYGRASPQHF.

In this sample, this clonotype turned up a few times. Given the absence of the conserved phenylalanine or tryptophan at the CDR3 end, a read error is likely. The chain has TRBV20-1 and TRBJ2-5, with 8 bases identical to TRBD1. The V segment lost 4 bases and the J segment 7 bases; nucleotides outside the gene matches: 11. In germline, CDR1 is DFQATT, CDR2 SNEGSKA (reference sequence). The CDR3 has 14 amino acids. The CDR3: CSATEGQGVWTQYL. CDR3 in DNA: TGCAGTGCTACAGAAGGACAGGGAGTTTGGACCCAGTACCTC.

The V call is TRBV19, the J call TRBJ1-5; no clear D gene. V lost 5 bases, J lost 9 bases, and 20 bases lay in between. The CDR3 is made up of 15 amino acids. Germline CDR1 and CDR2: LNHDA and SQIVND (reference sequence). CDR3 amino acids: CASSPRDWSSRPQHF. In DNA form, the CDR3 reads TGTGCCAGTAGTCCCCGAGACTGGTCTTCTCGGCCCCAGCATTTT. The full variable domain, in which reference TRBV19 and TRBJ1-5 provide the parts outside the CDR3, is DGGITQSPKYLFRKEGQNVTLSCEQNLNHDAMYWYRQDPGQGLRLIYYSQIVNDFQKGDIAEGYSVSREKKESFPLTVTSAQKNPTAFYLCASSPRDWSSRPQHFGDGTRLSIL.